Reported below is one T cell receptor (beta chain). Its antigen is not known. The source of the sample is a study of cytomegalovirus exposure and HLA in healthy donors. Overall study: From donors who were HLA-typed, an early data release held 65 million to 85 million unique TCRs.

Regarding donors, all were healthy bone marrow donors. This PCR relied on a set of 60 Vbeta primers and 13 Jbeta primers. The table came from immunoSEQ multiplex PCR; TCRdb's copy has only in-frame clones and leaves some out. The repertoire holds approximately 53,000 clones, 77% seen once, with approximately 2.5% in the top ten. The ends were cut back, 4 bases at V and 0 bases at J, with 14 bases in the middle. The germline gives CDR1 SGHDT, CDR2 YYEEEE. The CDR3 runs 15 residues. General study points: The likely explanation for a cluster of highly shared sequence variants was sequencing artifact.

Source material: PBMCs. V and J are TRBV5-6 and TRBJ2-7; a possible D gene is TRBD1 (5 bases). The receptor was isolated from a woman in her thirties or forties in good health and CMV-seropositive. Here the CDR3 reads CASSLYRTSSYEQYF. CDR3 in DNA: TGTGCCAGCAGCCTTTACAGGACGAGCTCCTACGAGCAGTACTTC.